The present T cell receptor (beta chain) was sequenced within a study of immune heterogeneity within non-small cell lung tumors. Overall study: Of the tumors, 4 were squamous cell, some ten non-squamous, and 1 not otherwise specified.

This clonotype occurred many times. The antigen remains undetermined. The TCR beta CDR3 region was amplified by multiplex PCR employing 32 V and 13 J primers. MiXCR, run by TCRdb on the multiplex PCR reads, gives a single entry per CDR3 protein. The table records about 15,000 distinct CDR3 sequences, roughly 30% of them present only once. The CDR3 covers 14 residues. Germline CDR1 MNHEY, CDR2 SVGAGI. Trimming took 2 bases from V and 4 from J, leaving 9 bases between them. Per sample, about 610 ng of bulk tumor genomic DNA was the template used. Taken during surgery, several biopsies per primary tumor were spaced as far apart as possible within the tumor mass. Those enrolled were patients newly diagnosed with untreated non-small cell lung cancer and undergoing curative surgery. All donors had received a new diagnosis of non-small cell lung cancer and were undergoing surgery with curative intent. Whole-study findings and limits: A significant, moderate positive correlation (R roughly 0.35) linked local T-cell clonality and tumor mutational burden. Each patient largely had their own distinct set of high-frequency T-cell receptor beta clonotypes.

This chain connects TRBV6-5 to TRBJ1-5; D uncertain. The material sequenced was lung tumor tissue. The TCR was taken from a man in his forties with non-small cell lung cancer. This chain's CDR3 is CASSYGQNNQPQHF. The CDR3 nucleotides read TGTGCCAGCAGTTACGGTCAGAATAATCAGCCCCAGCATTTT.